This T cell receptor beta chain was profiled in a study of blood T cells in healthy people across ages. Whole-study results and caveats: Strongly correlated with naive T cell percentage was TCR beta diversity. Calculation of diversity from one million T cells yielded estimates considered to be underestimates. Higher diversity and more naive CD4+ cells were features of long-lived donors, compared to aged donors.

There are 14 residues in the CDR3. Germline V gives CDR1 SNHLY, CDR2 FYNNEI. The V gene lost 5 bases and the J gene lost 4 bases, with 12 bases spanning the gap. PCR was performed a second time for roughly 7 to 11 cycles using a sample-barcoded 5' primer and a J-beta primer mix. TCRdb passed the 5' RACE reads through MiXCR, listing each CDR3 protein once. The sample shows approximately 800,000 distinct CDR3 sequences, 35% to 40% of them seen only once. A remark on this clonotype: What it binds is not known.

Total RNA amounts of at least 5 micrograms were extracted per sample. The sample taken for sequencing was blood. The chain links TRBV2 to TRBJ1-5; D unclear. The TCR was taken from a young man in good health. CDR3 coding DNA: TGTGCCAGCAGTTATTTGGCCGAGAATCAGCCCCAGCATTTT. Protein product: CASSYLAENQPQHF.